The sequence of this T cell receptor (beta chain) was determined in a study of blood T cell repertoires in COVID-19 (dated by TCRdb to 2019 to 2021). Study-wide context: Samples from collaborators originated in the United States, Italy and Spain and spanned both the acute and convalescent phases of COVID-19. The material from the prospective study consisted of cDNA or gDNA derived from T cells, B-cell-depleted T cells, or PBMCs. Deeply sampled blood TCRbeta repertoires from subjects exposed to, actively infected with, or recovered from COVID-19 were included in the dataset. The repertoires were released in a freely available public database intended as a resource for research on the immune response to SARS-CoV-2. Samples were obtained from the ongoing ImmuneRACE study (first 160 participants) and from some 1,200 subjects provided by 6 global collaborators. A de-identified subject ID, COVID-19 status, age in years and sex were almost always included in the sample metadata. Where available, HLA class I and class II types were taken from metadata supplied by the sample provider and were not determined by assay-based typing.

The collaborating institutions used their own protocols to collect whole blood in K2EDTA tubes. For TCRbeta analysis, collaborators shipped samples as frozen whole blood, isolated PBMCs, or DNA extracted from either of those sample types. There are 17 amino acids in the CDR3, from cysteine to phenylalanine inclusive. Only the CDR3 DNA is retained, 51 bases long and in frame from the first base. A remark on this clone: Its antigen is currently not known. No much larger clonotype is one base removed from it; base qualities were not supplied.

Broader findings and caveats from the paper: The quantity of clinical and demographic metadata differed by source and by participant and was supplied without curation.

TCRbeta CDR3 regions were amplified from genomic DNA using the immunoSEQ Assay, a bias-controlled multiplex PCR. From the authors' description of their analysis: Nucleated cell counts per sample were estimated from amplification of reference gene primers within the assay. Sequence reads were collapsed and filtered to measure the absolute abundance of every unique TCRbeta CDR3 rearrangement. For each sample, productive Simpson clonality was calculated as the square root of Simpson's diversity index across productive rearrangements. TCRdb re-hosts the immuneACCESS table, in-frame sequences only. Its copies lack some clones; in the studies checked, an unresolved V gene accounts for under half of them, and the cause for the rest is not known. That table furnishes V, J and clone size, whereas the DNA furnished D and trimming. Recorded for this sample are around 130,000 clones; approximately 89% of them occurred a single time. The top ten clones comprise about 10% of the sample.

In this chain, TRBV21-1 is recombined with TRBJ1-1. TRBV21-1 is described as a pseudogene. The sequence was obtained from a man aged 55 to 70 with active or convalescent COVID-19. Source material: peripheral blood. The nucleotide sequence reads as follows: TGTGCCAGCAGCAAAGCGCTAGAAGGAGGGGGGGGCACTGAAGCTTTCTTT. The resulting protein is CASSKALEGGGGTEAFF.